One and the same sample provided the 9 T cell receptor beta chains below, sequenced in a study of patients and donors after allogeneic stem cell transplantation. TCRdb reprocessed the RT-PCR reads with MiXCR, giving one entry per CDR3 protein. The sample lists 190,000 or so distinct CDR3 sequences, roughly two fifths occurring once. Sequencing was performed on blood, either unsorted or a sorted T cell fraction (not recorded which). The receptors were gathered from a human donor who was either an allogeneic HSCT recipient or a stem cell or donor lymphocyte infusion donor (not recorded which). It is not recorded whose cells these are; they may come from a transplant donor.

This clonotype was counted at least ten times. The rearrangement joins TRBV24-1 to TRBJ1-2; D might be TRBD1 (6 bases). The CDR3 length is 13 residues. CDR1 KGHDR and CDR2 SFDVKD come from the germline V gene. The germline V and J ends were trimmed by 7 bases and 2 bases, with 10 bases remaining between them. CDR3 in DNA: TGTGCCACCAGCCCGGGACACAACTATGGCTACACCTTC. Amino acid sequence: CATSPGHNYGYTF.

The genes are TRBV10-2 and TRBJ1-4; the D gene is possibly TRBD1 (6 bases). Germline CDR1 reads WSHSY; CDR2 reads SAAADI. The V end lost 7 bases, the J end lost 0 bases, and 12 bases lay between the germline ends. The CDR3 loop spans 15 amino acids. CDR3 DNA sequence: TGCGCCAGCACCACAGGGACCGCAACTAATGAAAAACTGTTTTTT. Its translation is CASTTGTATNEKLFF.

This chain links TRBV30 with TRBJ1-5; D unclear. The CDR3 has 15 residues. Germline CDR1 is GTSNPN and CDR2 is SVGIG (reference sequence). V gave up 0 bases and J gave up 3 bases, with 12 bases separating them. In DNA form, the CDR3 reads TGTGCCTGGAGTGTAGCTTCGGGTTACAATCAGCCCCAGCATTTT. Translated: CAWSVASGYNQPQHF.

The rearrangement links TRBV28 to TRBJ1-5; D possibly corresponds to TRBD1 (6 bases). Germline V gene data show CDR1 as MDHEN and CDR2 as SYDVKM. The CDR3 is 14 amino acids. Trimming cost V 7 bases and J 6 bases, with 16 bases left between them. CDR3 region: CASTFGGAGQPQHF. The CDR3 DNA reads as TGTGCCAGCACTTTCGGGGGCGCGGGTCAGCCCCAGCATTTT.

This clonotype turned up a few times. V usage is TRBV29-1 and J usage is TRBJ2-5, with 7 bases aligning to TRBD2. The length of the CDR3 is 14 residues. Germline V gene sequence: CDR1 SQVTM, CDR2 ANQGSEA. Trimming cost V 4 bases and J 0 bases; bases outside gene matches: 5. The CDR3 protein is CSVVQAGYQETQYF. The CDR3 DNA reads TGCAGCGTTGTGCAAGCGGGGTACCAAGAGACCCAGTACTTC.

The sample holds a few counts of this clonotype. Here the CDR3 reads CASSVGGTMGGEAFF. The DNA for the CDR3 is TGTGCCAGCAGCGTAGGTGGCACCATGGGTGGTGAAGCTTTCTTT. V and J are TRBV9 and TRBJ1-1; no firm D call. Germline assignment: CDR1 SGDLS and CDR2 YYNGEE. V lost 0 bases, J lost 7 bases, and 16 bases lay in between. This CDR3 region has 15 residues.

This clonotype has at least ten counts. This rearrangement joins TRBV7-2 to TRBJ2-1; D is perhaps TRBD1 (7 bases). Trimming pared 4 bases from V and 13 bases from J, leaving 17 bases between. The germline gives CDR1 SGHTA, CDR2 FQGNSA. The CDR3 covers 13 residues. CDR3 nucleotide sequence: TGTGCCAGCAGCTCTACGACAGGGCGGGGTCAGTTCTTC. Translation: CASSSTTGRGQFF.

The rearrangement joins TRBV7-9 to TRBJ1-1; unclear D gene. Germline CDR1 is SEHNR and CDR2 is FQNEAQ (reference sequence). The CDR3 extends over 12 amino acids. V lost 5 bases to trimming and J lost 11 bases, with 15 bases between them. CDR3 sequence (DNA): TGTGCCAGCAGCCATCCGGGAGGAACGGCTTTCTTT. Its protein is CASSHPGGTAFF.

The CDR3, as DNA: TGTGCCAGCAGTGCGGTGGGGGGCGACGAGCAGTACTTC. The encoded protein is CASSAVGGDEQYF. The chain combines TRBV28 with TRBJ2-7; D tentatively reads TRBD1 or TRBD2 (6 bases each). Germline lookup yields CDR1 MDHEN and CDR2 SYDVKM. V was clipped by 5 bases and J by 5 bases, with 13 bases between them. This CDR3 comprises 13 residues.